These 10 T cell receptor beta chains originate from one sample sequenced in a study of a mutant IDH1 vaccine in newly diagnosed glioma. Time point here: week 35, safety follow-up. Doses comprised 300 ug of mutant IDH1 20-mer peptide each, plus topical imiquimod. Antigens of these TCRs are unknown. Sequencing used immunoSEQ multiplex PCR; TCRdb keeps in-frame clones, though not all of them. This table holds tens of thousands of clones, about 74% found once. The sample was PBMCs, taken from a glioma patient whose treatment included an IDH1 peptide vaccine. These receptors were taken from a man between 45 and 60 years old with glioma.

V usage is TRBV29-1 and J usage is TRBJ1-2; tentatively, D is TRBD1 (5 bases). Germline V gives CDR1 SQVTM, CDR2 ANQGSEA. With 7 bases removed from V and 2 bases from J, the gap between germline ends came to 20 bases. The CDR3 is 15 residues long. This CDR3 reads CSARDLSYPNYGYTF. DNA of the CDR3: TGCAGCGCTCGGGACTTATCATACCCCAACTATGGCTACACCTTC.

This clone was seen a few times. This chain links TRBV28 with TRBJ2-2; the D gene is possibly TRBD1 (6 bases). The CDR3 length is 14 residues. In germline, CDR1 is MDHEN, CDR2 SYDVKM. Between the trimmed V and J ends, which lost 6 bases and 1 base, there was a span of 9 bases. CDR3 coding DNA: TGTGCCAGCAGACTACAGGGGAACACCGGGGAGCTGTTTTTT. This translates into CASRLQGNTGELFF.

The CDR3 here is CASSVAWGVGDTQYF. CDR3 coding DNA: TGTGCCAGCAGCGTAGCTTGGGGGGTGGGAGATACGCAGTATTTT. The gene calls are TRBV9 and TRBJ2-3, with D possibly matching TRBD2 (6 bases). Per the germline V gene, CDR1 is SGDLS and CDR2 is YYNGEE. The germline V and J ends were trimmed by 0 bases and 5 bases, with 13 bases remaining between them. The CDR3 totals 15 residues.

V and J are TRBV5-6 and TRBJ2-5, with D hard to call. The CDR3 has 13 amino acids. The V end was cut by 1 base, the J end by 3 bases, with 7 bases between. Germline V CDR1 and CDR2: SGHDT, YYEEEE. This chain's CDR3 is CASSLFREETQYF. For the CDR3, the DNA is TGTGCCAGCAGCTTGTTTCGTGAAGAGACCCAGTACTTC.

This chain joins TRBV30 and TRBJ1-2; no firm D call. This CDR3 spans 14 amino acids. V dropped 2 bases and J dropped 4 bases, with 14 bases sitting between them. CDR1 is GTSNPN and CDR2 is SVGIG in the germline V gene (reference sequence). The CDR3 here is CAWSRSRQAYGYTF. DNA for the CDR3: TGTGCCTGGAGTAGGTCACGGCAGGCCTATGGCTACACCTTC.

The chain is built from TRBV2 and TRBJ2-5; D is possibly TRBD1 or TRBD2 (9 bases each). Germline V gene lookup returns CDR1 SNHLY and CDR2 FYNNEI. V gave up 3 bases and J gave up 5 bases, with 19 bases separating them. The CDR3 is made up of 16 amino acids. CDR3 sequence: CASSDSGGQGWETQYF. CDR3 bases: TGTGCCAGCAGTGATAGCGGGGGACAGGGTTGGGAGACCCAGTACTTC. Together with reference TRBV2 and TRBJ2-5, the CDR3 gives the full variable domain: EPEVTQTPSHQVTQMGQEVILRCVPISNHLYFYWYRQILGQKVEFLVSFYNNEISEKSEIFDDQFSVERPDGSNFTLKIRSTKLEDSAMYFCASSDSGGQGWETQYFGPGTRLLVL.

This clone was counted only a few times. The CDR3 DNA sequence: TGCGCCAGCAGCCAAGATCATGGGGAAGTCTATGGCTACACCTTC. This translates into CASSQDHGEVYGYTF. The V gene is TRBV4-3, the J gene TRBJ1-2, with D unresolved. Trimming removed 0 bases at V and 4 bases at J, with 12 bases between. Germline lookup yields CDR1 LGHNA and CDR2 YSLEER. The CDR3 length is 15 residues.

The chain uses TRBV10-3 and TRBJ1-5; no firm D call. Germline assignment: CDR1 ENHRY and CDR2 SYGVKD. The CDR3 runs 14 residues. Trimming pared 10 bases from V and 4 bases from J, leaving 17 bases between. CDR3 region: CATDPGRINQPQHF. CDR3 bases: TGTGCCACCGACCCAGGCAGGATTAATCAGCCCCAGCATTTT.

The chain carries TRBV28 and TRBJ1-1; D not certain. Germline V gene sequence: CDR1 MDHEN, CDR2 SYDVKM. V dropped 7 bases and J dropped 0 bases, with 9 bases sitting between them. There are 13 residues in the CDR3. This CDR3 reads CASNLAVNTEAFF. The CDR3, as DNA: TGTGCCAGCAACCTGGCGGTGAACACTGAAGCTTTCTTT.

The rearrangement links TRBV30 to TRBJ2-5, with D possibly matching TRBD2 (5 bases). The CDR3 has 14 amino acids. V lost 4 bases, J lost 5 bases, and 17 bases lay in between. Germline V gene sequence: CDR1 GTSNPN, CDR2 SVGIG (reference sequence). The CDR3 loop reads CAWTPPGVGETQYF. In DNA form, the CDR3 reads TGTGCCTGGACTCCCCCCGGGGTCGGGGAGACCCAGTACTTC. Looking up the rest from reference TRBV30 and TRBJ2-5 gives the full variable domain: SQTIHQWPATLVQPVGSPLSLECTVEGTSNPNLYWYRQAAGRGLQLLFYSVGIGQISSEVPQNLSASRPQDRQFILSSKKLLLSDSGFYLCAWTPPGVGETQYFGPGTRLLVL.